A selection of T cell receptor beta chains follows, all from one sample in a study of prognosis after radiotherapy for stage I lung cancer. TCRdb fed the multiplex PCR reads into MiXCR, producing one record per CDR3 protein. This sample carries tens of thousands of distinct CDR3 sequences, about 30% of them seen once, and the ten largest clones take 33%. Sample: PBMCs, taken before or after stereotactic body radiation therapy (not recorded which). Receptors were obtained from a donor over 45 with non-small cell lung cancer. The CDR3 runs from the conserved cysteine through the conserved F or W. A D gene is named only where the DNA matches it firmly. Expanded clones get a size class; other rows say once, few or many, or leave the size out.

j_gene | v_gene | d_gene | abundance | CDR3aa | CDR3nt
TRBJ2-7 | TRBV28 | TRBD2 | - | CAISLGSVLAGHEQYF | TGTGCCATCAGCTTGGGGTCCGTACTAGCGGGCCACGAGCAGTACTTC
TRBJ2-5 | TRBV9 | - | many | CASKAAGEETQYF | TGTGCCAGCAAAGCAGCGGGTGAAGAGACCCAGTACTTC
TRBJ2-3 | TRBV11-3 | TRBD1 | many | CASSPTGSFTDTQYF | TGTGCCAGCAGCCCGACAGGGAGTTTCACAGATACGCAGTATTTT
TRBJ2-2 | TRBV19 | TRBD1 | - | CASSMGTGTTSNTGELFF | TGTGCCAGTAGTATGGGGACAGGGACAACCTCGAACACCGGTGAGCTGTTTTTT
TRBJ2-7 | TRBV5-6 | TRBD2 | many | CASSGNLQAGGSYEQYF | TGTGCCAGCAGCGGAAACTTACAAGCGGGAGGTTCCTACGAGCAGTACTTC
TRBJ2-3 | TRBV5-4 | TRBD2 | - | CASSSLAVGTDTQYF | TGTGCCAGCAGCTCCCTAGCGGTTGGCACAGATACGCAGTATTTT
TRBJ2-2 | TRBV6-5 | - | - | CASIYAGFGTGELSF | TGTGCCAGCATTTACGCAGGTTTCGGCACCGGGGAGCTGTCTTTT
TRBJ2-7 | TRBV27 | TRBD1 | - | CASRGQGQYEQYF | TGTGCCAGCAGAGGACAGGGTCAATACGAGCAGTACTTC
TRBJ2-1 | TRBV6-1 | TRBD2 | - | CASPLLLAGSYNEQFF | TGTGCCAGCCCCTTACTATTAGCGGGCAGCTACAATGAGCAGTTCTTC
TRBJ2-3 | TRBV28 | TRBD2 | many | CASSLPSGLTDTQYF | TGTGCCAGCAGTTTGCCTAGCGGCCTCACAGATACGCAGTATTTT
TRBJ2-1 | TRBV11-3 | TRBD1 | many | CASSPYGGSGQYNEQFF | TGTGCCAGCAGCCCTTATGGGGGATCGGGACAGTACAATGAGCAGTTCTTC
TRBJ1-5 | TRBV7-8 | TRBD1 | - | CASTSTGGGGQPQHF | TGTGCCAGCACCTCGACAGGGGGCGGGGGTCAGCCCCAGCATTTT
TRBJ2-3 | TRBV7-9 | - | many | CASSPPLGGSTDTQYF | TGTGCCAGCAGCCCACCCCTAGGGGGGTCCACAGATACGCAGTATTTT
TRBJ2-1 | TRBV20-1 | - | many | CSAGRPQDDKWQFF | TGCAGTGCTGGCCGGCCCCAAGATGACAAATGGCAGTTCTTC
TRBJ2-5 | TRBV6-1 | - | many | CASSNPRGLETQYF | TGTGCCAGCAGTAACCCCCGGGGCCTAGAGACCCAGTACTTC
TRBJ2-3 | TRBV6-4 | - | many | CASSEFAGDTQYF | TGTGCCAGCAGTGAATTTGCGGGGGATACGCAGTATTTT
TRBJ1-4 | TRBV5-1 | TRBD1 | many | CASSLEVTGTEKLFF | TGCGCCAGCAGCTTGGAGGTGACAGGGACTGAAAAACTGTTTTTT
TRBJ2-7 | TRBV6-1 | - | many | CASSLQVDYEQYF | TGTGCCAGCAGTCTTCAAGTCGATTACGAGCAGTACTTC
TRBJ2-1 | TRBV3-1 | TRBD2 | many | CASSQFLAGAGEQFF | TGTGCCAGCAGCCAATTCCTAGCGGGAGCAGGTGAGCAGTTCTTC
TRBJ1-1 | TRBV5-1 | - | few | CASSLRSGSEAFF | TGCGCCAGCAGCCTGAGGTCGGGGAGTGAAGCTTTCTTT
TRBJ2-4 | TRBV7-8 | TRBD1 | - | CASSLGTGLAKNIQYF | TGTGCCAGCAGCTTAGGGACAGGTCTAGCCAAAAACATTCAGTACTTC
TRBJ2-1 | TRBV4-1 | TRBD1 | - | CASSQSKTGNYNEQFF | TGCGCCAGCAGCCAAAGCAAGACAGGGAACTACAATGAGCAGTTCTTC
TRBJ2-7 | TRBV27 | TRBD2 | many | CASTGLAGGGEYF | TGTGCCAGCACCGGACTAGCGGGAGGTGGGGAGTACTTC
TRBJ2-2 | TRBV5-1 | TRBD1 | - | CASSPQGANTGELFF | TGCGCCAGCAGCCCACAGGGGGCTAACACCGGGGAGCTGTTTTTT
TRBJ1-3 | TRBV13 | - | many | CASSQGVGNTIYF | TGTGCCAGCAGCCAGGGCGTTGGAAACACCATATATTTT
TRBJ2-1 | TRBV24-1 | - | many | CATQSGANYNEQFF | TGTGCCACCCAAAGTGGGGCTAACTACAATGAGCAGTTCTTC
TRBJ1-4 | TRBV19 | TRBD1 | once | CASRPGQAIGNEKLFF | TGTGCCAGTAGGCCGGGACAGGCCATCGGGAATGAAAAACTGTTTTTT
TRBJ2-6 | TRBV6-2/TRBV6-3 | - | - | CASNPPLGSGANVLIF | TGTGCCAGCAATCCCCCCCTGGGCTCTGGGGCCAACGTCCTTATTTTC
TRBJ2-1 | TRBV24-1 | - | many | CATSDTPNGGVYNEQFF | TGTGCCACCAGTGATACACCGAACGGCGGGGTCTACAATGAGCAGTTCTTC
TRBJ1-1 | TRBV7-9 | - | many | CASSLGTAATEAFF | TGTGCCAGCAGCTTAGGGACCGCGGCCACTGAAGCTTTCTTT
TRBJ2-7 | TRBV28 | - | - | CASSLLGQSMSVQYF | TGTGCCAGCAGTTTACTAGGACAGTCCATGTCCGTGCAGTACTTC
TRBJ2-7 | TRBV18 | - | once | CASSAGSAVDEQYF | TGTGCCAGCTCAGCAGGGAGCGCGGTGGACGAGCAGTACTTC
TRBJ2-3 | TRBV9 | TRBD1 | many | CASSLRTGYTDTQYF | TGTGCCAGCAGTCTCAGGACAGGGTATACAGATACGCAGTATTTT
TRBJ2-7 | TRBV11-2 | - | many | CASSSPRALPYEQYF | TGTGCCAGCAGCTCCCCCCGGGCTCTTCCCTACGAGCAGTACTTC
TRBJ2-7 | TRBV28 | - | - | CVSVTRGYEQYF | TGTGTCAGCGTAACCCGGGGCTACGAGCAGTACTTC
TRBJ2-1 | TRBV7-3 | - | many | CARRGFSYNEQFF | TGTGCCAGACGTGGGTTCTCCTACAATGAGCAGTTCTTC
TRBJ2-5 | TRBV28 | - | - | CASSVKHSEETQYF | TGTGCCAGCAGTGTAAAACATAGCGAAGAGACCCAGTACTTC
TRBJ2-5 | TRBV4-2 | - | many | CASSQEPHGQETQYF | TGTGCCAGCAGCCAAGAGCCCCACGGACAAGAGACCCAGTACTTC
TRBJ2-2 | TRBV24-1 | TRBD2 | - | CATSDLGLAETSTGELLF | TGTGCCACCAGTGATCTCGGACTAGCGGAGACGAGCACCGGGGAGCTGCTTTTT
TRBJ2-5 | TRBV2 | - | many | CASSGTGSGETQYF | TGTGCCAGCAGTGGAACAGGGTCGGGAGAGACCCAGTACTTC
TRBJ2-2 | TRBV28 | - | - | CASSFQAVGGVAGELFF | TGTGCCAGCAGTTTTCAAGCGGTGGGGGGAGTCGCCGGGGAGCTGTTTTTT
TRBJ2-3 | TRBV27 | TRBD2 | many | CASSPRTRSGTDTQYF | TGTGCCAGCAGTCCCCGGACTAGGTCGGGCACAGATACGCAGTATTTT
TRBJ1-1 | TRBV5-6 | - | many | CASSPYGQNTEAFF | TGTGCCAGCAGCCCCTACGGACAGAACACTGAAGCTTTCTTT
TRBJ2-3 | TRBV2 | - | many | CASSEARGSGGADTQYF | TGTGCCAGCAGTGAAGCCCGTGGGAGCGGAGGGGCAGATACGCAGTATTTT
TRBJ1-2 | TRBV6-4 | - | once | CASGGDRSYGYTF | TGTGCCAGCGGGGGAGACAGGTCCTACGGCTACACCTTC
TRBJ1-4 | TRBV4-2 | - | - | CASSQEGSTNEKLFF | TGTGCCAGCAGCCAAGAAGGGTCCACTAATGAAAAACTGTTTTTT
TRBJ2-5 | TRBV5-4 | - | - | CASSSDPGDETQYF | TGTGCCAGCAGCTCGGACCCTGGGGATGAGACCCAGTACTTC
TRBJ1-1 | TRBV3-1 | - | few | CASSLLAADEAFF | TGTGCCAGCAGCCTCCTGGCGGCCGATGAAGCTTTCTTT
TRBJ2-5 | TRBV20-1 | - | many | CSARDLSQETQYF | TGCAGTGCTAGAGATCTCAGTCAAGAGACCCAGTACTTC
TRBJ2-2 | TRBV10-3 | TRBD2 | many | CAISTGLEGTGELFF | TGTGCCATCAGTACCGGACTAGAGGGGACCGGGGAGCTGTTTTTT
TRBJ2-7 | TRBV6-2/TRBV6-3 | - | many | CASSYRSSGSSSYEQYF | TGTGCCAGCAGTTACAGGTCGAGCGGTTCCAGCTCCTACGAGCAGTACTTC
TRBJ1-1 | TRBV5-1 | - | many | CASSALRGTTEAFF | TGCGCCAGCAGCGCCCTTCGGGGGACCACTGAAGCTTTCTTT
TRBJ1-1 | TRBV24-1 | - | few | CATRDGLEAFF | TGTGCCACCAGAGACGGCCTAGAAGCTTTCTTT
TRBJ1-4 | TRBV7-9 | - | many | CASSSNRGFGNEKLFF | TGTGCCAGCAGCTCAAACCGAGGGTTCGGTAATGAAAAACTGTTTTTT
TRBJ2-7 | TRBV7-8 | TRBD1 | - | CASSFIRTGWYEQYF | TGTGCCAGCAGCTTCATCCGGACAGGTTGGTACGAGCAGTACTTC
TRBJ2-1 | TRBV19 | - | many | CASMSPGTAWRNEQFF | TGTGCCAGTATGAGTCCCGGGACTGCGTGGCGGAATGAGCAGTTCTTC
TRBJ2-5 | TRBV19 | - | many | CASSIGQRKTQYF | TGTGCCAGTAGTATCGGACAAAGGAAGACCCAGTACTTC